This entry is about one TCR beta chain. What it binds is unknown. Germline V gene data show CDR1 as SQVTM and CDR2 as ANQGSEA. This CDR3 is built from 13 residues. This record comes from a study of monozygotic twins with inflammatory bowel disease. Points from the study as a whole: Twin pairs that were concordant did not differ from discordant pairs in repertoire similarity, possibly from limited power.

TCRdb re-called the 5' RACE reads; every CDR3 protein appears as one record, without DNA. The sample totals about 160,000 distinct CDR3 sequences. This TCR came from a human donor with ulcerative colitis or Crohn's disease, or a healthy co-twin of an affected twin (not recorded which). J is TRBJ2-4 and V is TRBV29-1; TCRdb gives TRBD2 as the D gene, but with no DNA this cannot be confirmed. Specimen: blood. This CDR3 reads CSATSLAKNIQYF. The whole variable domain, remainder taken from reference TRBV29-1 and TRBJ2-4, is SAVISQKPSRDICQRGTSLTIQCQVDSQVTMMFWYRQQPGQSLTLIATANQGSEATYESGFVIDKFPISRPNLTFSTLTVSNMSPEDSSIYLCSATSLAKNIQYFGAGTRLSVL.